This entry concerns a single TCR beta chain. This entry comes from a study of T cells in Graves' hyperthyroidism and ophthalmopathy. From RNA transcripts, TCR beta CDR3 regions were amplified. An initial round of RT-PCR targeting the TCR CDR3 relied on the HTBI primer set. A single record per CDR3 protein comes from TCRdb applying MiXCR to the multiplex PCR reads. The table has 490,000 or so distinct CDR3 sequences, 22% seen once. The receptor was derived from a woman in her sixties or seventies with Graves' ophthalmopathy. The sample consisted of blood.

The CDR3 loop is CASRVTGGDTQYF. CDR3 DNA sequence: TGTGCCAGCCGTGTAACGGGAGGTGATACGCAGTATTTT. The rearrangement links TRBV6-1 to TRBJ2-3; 7 nucleotides line up with TRBD2. Looked up from germline, CDR1 is MNHNS and CDR2 is SASEGT. V shed 8 bases and J 6 bases; nucleotides not matched to a gene: 8. This CDR3 has 13 amino acids.